The 15 T cell receptor beta chains given below trace back to one sample, sequenced in a study of cytomegalovirus exposure and HLA in healthy donors. PCR primers comprised 60 Vbeta and 13 Jbeta primers. Only in-frame clones appear in the TCRdb table, and some are missing; sequencing was by immunoSEQ multiplex PCR. This sample has about 130,000 clones, with 65% to 90% found just once. The sequenced sample was PBMCs. The receptor source for this set is a woman between 18 and 29 years old in good health and CMV-seropositive.

This chain uses TRBV2 with TRBJ1-2; 8 bases agree with TRBD1. Germline lookup yields CDR1 SNHLY and CDR2 FYNNEI. V lost 5 bases, J lost 6 bases, and 5 bases stayed unmatched. The CDR3 runs 13 residues. CDR3 DNA sequence: TGTGCCAGCAGTCAGGACAGGGTTAATGGCTACACCTTC. Translating gives CASSQDRVNGYTF.

This clone was observed once. V is TRBV7-2 and J is TRBJ2-2; TRBD2 matches 10 bases. Germline CDR1 SGHTA, CDR2 FQGNSA. The CDR3 is made up of 17 amino acids. V shed 5 bases, J shed 4 bases, and the junction held 10 bases outside the gene matches. CDR3 bases: TGTGCCAGCAGCACAGCGGGGGGGCCTGTTCGCACCGGGGAGCTGTTTTTT. Translation gives CASSTAGGPVRTGELFF.

This clone has only one observation. This chain joins TRBV29-1 and TRBJ1-4; D perhaps matches TRBD1 (6 bases). Trimming shortened V by 1 base and J by 7 bases, and 13 bases separated the two germline ends. This CDR3 contains 14 residues. CDR1 and CDR2 from the germline V gene are SQVTM and ANQGSEA. CDR3 sequence reads: CSVEASGGFEKLFF. In DNA, the CDR3 is TGCAGCGTTGAAGCTAGTGGGGGCTTTGAAAAACTGTTTTTT.

Remarks on this clone: The sample has other DNA sequences that encode this CDR3 too. V usage is TRBV11-3 and J usage is TRBJ2-3; D unclear. Between the trimmed V and J ends, which lost 0 bases and 2 bases, there was a span of 3 bases. The CDR3 totals 13 residues. In germline, CDR1 is SGHNT, CDR2 YENEEA. The CDR3 sequence: CASSLDNTDTQYF. DNA for the CDR3: TGTGCCAGCAGCTTAGACAACACAGATACGCAGTATTTT.

The V and J genes are TRBV7-9 and TRBJ1-2; D call uncertain. Per the germline V gene, CDR1 is SEHNR and CDR2 is FQNEAQ (reference sequence). There are 16 residues in the CDR3. V lost 4 bases, J lost 1 base, and 16 bases lay in between. The CDR3 sequence: CASSSVPQANNYGYTF. The CDR3 DNA reads as TGTGCCAGCAGCTCGGTCCCGCAGGCGAATAACTATGGCTACACCTTC.

This clone occurred a few times. The V call is TRBV5-1, the J call TRBJ2-7; 13 bases match TRBD2. This CDR3 spans 15 amino acids. The V gene end was trimmed by 3 bases and the J gene end by 2 bases; junction bases not matched to a gene: 2. Germline V CDR1 and CDR2: SGHRS, YFSETQ. The CDR3 region has the DNA TGCGCCAGCAGCTACACTAGCGGGGGGGCCTACGAGCAGTACTTC. Its protein is CASSYTSGGAYEQYF.

This clone was detected once. The rearrangement uses TRBV5-1 and TRBJ2-6; 7 bases are shared with TRBD1. The CDR3 consists of 16 residues. Germline V gives CDR1 SGHRS, CDR2 YFSETQ. J lost 4 bases, V lost 1 base, and 5 bases had no gene match. The CDR3 reads CASSLLGGAGANVLTF. The CDR3 nucleotides are TGCGCCAGCAGCTTGCTAGGGGGCGCGGGGGCCAACGTCCTGACTTTC.

This clone was counted between two and nine times. The chain combines TRBV29-1 with TRBJ2-5; weak D call: TRBD2 (7 bases). The CDR3 length is 14 residues. V shed 6 bases and J shed 0 bases, with 14 bases lying between them. Germline lookup yields CDR1 SQVTM and CDR2 ANQGSEA. The CDR3 DNA is TGCAGCGTCCCGAAGGGGGGGAACCAAGAGACCCAGTACTTC. Amino acid sequence: CSVPKGGNQETQYF.

The J gene is TRBJ1-3, the V gene TRBV30; no definite D call. The germline V gene encodes CDR1 GTSNPN and CDR2 SVGIG (reference sequence). The CDR3 is 16 amino acids. V gave up 2 bases and J gave up 0 bases, with 14 bases separating them. As DNA, the CDR3 is TGTGCCTGGAGTCCGAAGGAGGCCTACTCTGGAAACACCATATATTTT. This gives the protein CAWSPKEAYSGNTIYF.

CDR3 sequence: CASSQGLGGRETQYF. The CDR3 bases are TGTGCCAGCAGCCAAGGTCTGGGCGGGAGGGAGACCCAGTACTTC. The rearrangement joins TRBV14 to TRBJ2-5, with 8 bases lining up with TRBD2. The CDR3 totals 15 residues. After removal of 1 base from V and 5 bases from J, the junction contained 6 bases not matched to a gene. Germline V gene lookup returns CDR1 SGHDN and CDR2 FVKESK. Drawing the rest from reference TRBV14 and TRBJ2-5, the complete variable domain is EAGVTQFPSHSVIEKGQTVTLRCDPISGHDNLYWYRRVMGKEIKFLLHFVKESKQDESGMPNNRFLAERTGGTYSTLKVQPAELEDSGVYFCASSQGLGGRETQYFGPGTRLLVL.

This chain links TRBV7-2 with TRBJ2-4, with 10 bases matching TRBD1. In germline, CDR1 is SGHTA, CDR2 FQGNSA. This CDR3 region has 16 residues. With V trimmed by 2 bases and J by 1 base, 2 bases remained unmatched. The CDR3 sequence is CASSLMTGGAKNIQYF. As DNA, the CDR3 is TGTGCCAGCAGCTTAATGACAGGGGGCGCCAAAAACATTCAGTACTTC.

This clone was seen more than once but under ten times. V and J are TRBV14 and TRBJ2-7; the match to TRBD2 covers 7 bases. Germline trimming cut 3 bases from V and 3 bases from J; bases unmatched to any gene: 8. Germline assignment: CDR1 SGHDN and CDR2 FVKESK. This CDR3 is built from 15 residues. The CDR3 sequence: CASSHISGLNYEQYF. DNA of the CDR3: TGTGCCAGCAGCCACATTAGCGGGCTTAACTACGAGCAGTACTTC.

V and J are TRBV4-1 and TRBJ1-2, with unresolved D. Per the germline V gene, CDR1 is MGHRA and CDR2 is YSYEKL. Trimming took off 4 bases at V and 2 bases at J, with 8 bases between the two ends. The CDR3 spans 13 residues. CDR3 in DNA: TGCGCCAGCAGCCCCTCTGTCAACTATGGCTACACCTTC. Protein sequence: CASSPSVNYGYTF.

The chain carries TRBV6-6 and TRBJ2-2; D call uncertain. CDR1 MNHNY and CDR2 SVGAGI come from the germline V gene (reference sequence). V was clipped by 4 bases and J by 2 bases, with 2 bases between them. The CDR3 is 12 residues long. This chain's CDR3 is CASSSNTGELFF. DNA of the CDR3: TGTGCCAGCAGTTCTAACACCGGGGAGCTGTTTTTT.

The chain carries TRBV27 and TRBJ2-4, with a tentative D call TRBD1 (5 bases). V lost 0 bases, J lost 8 bases, and 11 bases lay in between. Germline CDR1 is MNHEY and CDR2 is SMNVEV (reference sequence). The CDR3 extends over 14 amino acids. The CDR3 DNA reads as TGTGCCAGCAGTTTATCCCCAGGGTGGGACATTCAGTACTTC. Translating it yields CASSLSPGWDIQYF.